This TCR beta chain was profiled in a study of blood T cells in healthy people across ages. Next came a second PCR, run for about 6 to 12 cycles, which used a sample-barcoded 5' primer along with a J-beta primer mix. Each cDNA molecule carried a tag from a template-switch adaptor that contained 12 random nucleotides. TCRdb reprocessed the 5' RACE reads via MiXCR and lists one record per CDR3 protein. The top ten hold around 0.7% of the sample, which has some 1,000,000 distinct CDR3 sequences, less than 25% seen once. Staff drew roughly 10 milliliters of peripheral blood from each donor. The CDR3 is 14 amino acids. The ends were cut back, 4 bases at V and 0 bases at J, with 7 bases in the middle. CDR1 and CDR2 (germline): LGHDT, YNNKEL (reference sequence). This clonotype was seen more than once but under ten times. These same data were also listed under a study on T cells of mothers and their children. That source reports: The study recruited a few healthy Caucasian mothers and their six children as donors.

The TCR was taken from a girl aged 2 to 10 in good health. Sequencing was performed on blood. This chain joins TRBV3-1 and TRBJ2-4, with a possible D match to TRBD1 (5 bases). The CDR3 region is CASSRTLAKNIQYF. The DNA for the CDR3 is TGTGCCAGCAGCCGGACACTAGCCAAAAACATTCAGTACTTC.